The 2 T cell receptor beta chains in this list originate from one sample, sequenced in a study of blood T cell repertoires in COVID-19 (dated by TCRdb to about 2020). The library was generated by the immunoSEQ multiplex PCR assay. The table was pulled from immuneACCESS by TCRdb, which kept in-frame rearrangements only. Such tables lose some clones; where checked, under half of the loss comes from unresolved V genes, and the rest has no known cause. For this sample the table gives over 200,000 clones, of which approximately 83% were detected only once. The ten largest make up less than 4% of the sample. The sequenced sample consisted of peripheral blood. These TCRs come from a woman aged 25 to 39 who had recovered from COVID-19.

J is TRBJ2-3 and V is TRBV7-2; D is possibly TRBD2 (6 bases). V lost 5 bases and J lost 0, with 12 bases in between. This CDR3 spans 15 amino acids. CDR1 and CDR2 from the germline V gene are SGHTA and FQGNSA. CDR3 bases: TGTGCCAGCAGCCTGAGCGGGCATAGCACAGATACGCAGTATTTT. Protein sequence: CASSLSGHSTDTQYF.

The CDR3 sequence: CASSSGGTQYF. The CDR3 DNA is TGTGCCAGCAGCTCGGGGGGTACGCAGTATTTT. The J gene is TRBJ2-3, the V gene TRBV9; 7 nucleotides align to TRBD2. Germline CDR1 and CDR2: SGDLS and YYNGEE. CDR3 size: 11 residues. The J segment lost 8 bases and the V segment lost 4 bases, leaving 1 base of the junction unmatched. The full variable domain, completed using reference TRBV9 and TRBJ2-3, is DSGVTQTPKHLITATGQRVTLRCSPRSGDLSVYWYQQSLDQGLQFLIQYYNGEERAKGNILERFSAQQFPDLHSELNLSSLELGDSALYFCASSSGGTQYFGPGTRLTVL.